A single sample is the source of the 18 T cell receptor beta chains below, sequenced in a study of OX40 agonist ivuxolimab in advanced cancers. Sequenced by immunoSEQ multiplex PCR; TCRdb stores in-frame clones only, minus some. The sample contains more than 95,000 clones, around 93% of which appear only once. The sample here was CD4+ or CD8+ T cells sorted from blood, taken in a trial of the OX40 agonist ivuxolimab. These receptors originate from an adult with an advanced solid tumor such as melanoma, head and neck, liver or kidney cancer.

This chain links TRBV7-2 with TRBJ2-7; 7 nucleotides align to TRBD2. The CDR3 sequence is 15 residues long. Germline loops: CDR1 SGHTA, CDR2 FQGNSA. With V trimmed by 1 base and J by 6 bases, 9 bases remained unmatched. For the CDR3, the DNA is TGTGCCAGCAGCTTAGTTTGGGGGGGGAGTTCCGAGCAGTACTTC. This encodes CASSLVWGGSSEQYF. Based on the CDR3 plus reference TRBV7-2 and TRBJ2-7, the full variable domain is GAGVSQSPSNKVTEKGKDVELRCDPISGHTALYWYRQSLGQGLEFLIYFQGNSAPDKSGLPSDRFSAERTGGSVSTLTIQRTQQEDSAVYLCASSLVWGGSSEQYFGPGTRLTVT.

This clone is labeled as medium-sized (0.01 to 0.1%). This chain joins TRBV18 and TRBJ1-5; D possibly corresponds to TRBD1 (6 bases). CDR1 KGHSH and CDR2 LQKENI come from the germline V gene. The germline V and J ends were trimmed by 0 bases and 0 bases, with 9 bases remaining between them. The CDR3 is 16 amino acids. CDR3 nucleotides: TGTGCCAGCTCACCACCGGACAGACCTAGCAATCAGCCCCAGCATTTT. Its translation: CASSPPDRPSNQPQHF. Combining the CDR3 with reference TRBV18 and TRBJ1-5 gives the whole variable domain NAGVMQNPRHLVRRRGQEARLRCSPMKGHSHVYWYRQLPEEGLKFMVYLQKENIIDESGMPKERFSAEFPKEGPSILRIQQVVRGDSAAYFCASSPPDRPSNQPQHFGDGTRLSIL.

The chain employs TRBV6-5 and TRBJ2-3; perhaps D is TRBD1 or TRBD2 (5 bases each). The CDR3 covers 13 residues. With 5 bases removed from V and 6 bases from J, the gap between germline ends came to 12 bases. CDR1 is MNHEY and CDR2 is SVGAGI in the germline V gene. This chain's CDR3 is CASSPGLLDTQYF. The CDR3 nucleotides are TGTGCCAGCAGTCCGGGGCTTTTGGATACGCAGTATTTT.

The rearrangement links TRBV7-9 to TRBJ2-1, with D hard to call. CDR1 and CDR2 from the germline V gene are SEHNR and FQNEAQ (reference sequence). The CDR3 sequence is 16 residues long. V was shortened by 5 bases and J by 4 bases, with 18 bases between the two germline ends. The CDR3 DNA follows: TGTGCCAGCAGCCGGGCGGCGATAGCTGCGTACAATGAGCAGTTCTTC. It codes for CASSRAAIAAYNEQFF.

This clone has only one observation. The chain is built from TRBV7-3 and TRBJ2-7, with TRBD2 identical over 9 bases. CDR1 and CDR2 (germline): SGHTA, FQGTGA. This CDR3 spans 14 amino acids. J gave up 5 bases and V 5 bases, and 7 bases lay outside the gene matches. CDR3 region: CASSTGTSLDEQYF. DNA for the CDR3: TGTGCCAGCAGCACAGGGACTAGCCTCGACGAGCAGTACTTC.

This sequence joins TRBV6-6 and TRBJ2-7; no clear D. The CDR3 is 12 residues long. CDR1 MNHNY and CDR2 SVGAGI come from the germline V gene (reference sequence). Trimming removed 0 bases at V and 5 bases at J, with 5 bases between. The CDR3 protein is CASSYSMDEQYF. CDR3 DNA sequence: TGTGCCAGCAGTTACTCGATGGACGAGCAGTACTTC.

The V and J genes are TRBV6-4 and TRBJ2-1; tentative D call: TRBD2 (6 bases). V was pared by 3 bases and J by 0 bases, with 9 bases between. Looked up from germline, CDR1 is MRHNA and CDR2 is SNTAGT. The CDR3 loop spans 15 amino acids. The CDR3 loop is CASSDSGDSYNEQFF. The CDR3 region has the DNA TGTGCCAGCAGTGATAGCGGAGACTCCTACAATGAGCAGTTCTTC.

The rearrangement uses TRBV29-1 and TRBJ2-3; D unclear. Germline CDR1 and CDR2: SQVTM and ANQGSEA. There are 14 residues in the CDR3. Trimming left V 8 bases short and J 6 bases short, with 21 bases between. CDR3 nucleotides: TGCAGCTTTCGACTCCAGTCCTCACCCGATACGCAGTATTTT. As protein: CSFRLQSSPDTQYF.

The V gene is TRBV7-2, the J gene TRBJ2-3; 7 nucleotides agree with TRBD1. This CDR3 comprises 15 residues. The V and J ends lost 6 bases and 1 base, in that order; junction bases with no gene match: 7. Germline CDR1 reads SGHTA; CDR2 reads FQGNSA. CDR3: CASRSRQGGTDTQYF. The CDR3 nucleotides are TGTGCCAGCAGGTCCCGACAGGGCGGCACAGATACGCAGTATTTT.

A single count supports this clone. The CDR3 protein is CASSVTGVELFF. The CDR3 DNA reads as TGTGCCAGCAGCGTAACAGGGGTGGAGCTGTTTTTT. The chain employs TRBV9 and TRBJ2-2, with 7 bases identical to TRBD1. The trim removed 1 base at V and 10 bases at J, leaving 1 base unmatched. CDR1 is SGDLS and CDR2 is YYNGEE in the germline V gene. The length of the CDR3 is 12 residues.

On this clone itself: Compared with germline, one end of the junction differs, possibly owing to a read error. The chain combines TRBV19 with TRBJ2-1; 7 positions agree with TRBD1. This CDR3 has 15 residues. The germline V gene has CDR1 LNHDA and CDR2 SQIVND (reference sequence). Written as DNA, the CDR3 is TGTGCCAGTAGTCTAGACAGGGTTGGAAACGGTGAGCAGTTCTTC. Protein product: CASSLDRVGNGEQFF.

The chain is built from TRBV9 and TRBJ1-3; unclear D gene. Trimming left V 2 bases short and J 0 bases short, with 15 bases between. CDR1 and CDR2 (germline): SGDLS, YYNGEE. The CDR3 has 17 amino acids. The CDR3 coding sequence is TGTGCCAGCAGCGTCGCTGGTGGAGGTCTCTCTGGAAACACCATATATTTT. Its protein is CASSVAGGGLSGNTIYF. Full variable domain (rest looked up from reference TRBV9 and TRBJ1-3): DSGVTQTPKHLITATGQRVTLRCSPRSGDLSVYWYQQSLDQGLQFLIQYYNGEERAKGNILERFSAQQFPDLHSELNLSSLELGDSALYFCASSVAGGGLSGNTIYFGEGSWLTVV.

The rearrangement uses TRBV7-2 and TRBJ2-2; a possible D gene is TRBD2 (5 bases). Deletions cut 7 bases from V and 7 bases from J, with 16 bases between. Germline assignment: CDR1 SGHTA and CDR2 FQGNSA. This CDR3 has 14 residues. The CDR3 DNA is TGTGCCAGCATACGTACTAGTGTGAGCGGGGAGCTGTTTTTT. This encodes CASIRTSVSGELFF.

This chain links TRBV7-2 with TRBJ2-3; no clear D gene. The V gene's germline CDR1 is SGHTA and CDR2 FQGNSA. This CDR3 comprises 13 residues. V was trimmed by 5 bases and J by 3 bases, leaving 9 bases between them. The CDR3 spells CASSPRLTDTQYF. Here the CDR3 DNA reads TGTGCCAGCAGCCCCAGGTTGACAGATACGCAGTATTTT. Drawing the rest from reference TRBV7-2 and TRBJ2-3, the complete variable domain is GAGVSQSPSNKVTEKGKDVELRCDPISGHTALYWYRQSLGQGLEFLIYFQGNSAPDKSGLPSDRFSAERTGGSVSTLTIQRTQQEDSAVYLCASSPRLTDTQYFGPGTRLTVL.

This chain uses TRBV7-9 with TRBJ1-3; TRBD1 is a possible D gene (5 bases). The ends were cut back, 4 bases at V and 0 bases at J, with 10 bases in the middle. The CDR3 extends over 15 amino acids. The V gene's germline CDR1 is SEHNR and CDR2 FQNEAQ (reference sequence). CDR3 nucleotides: TGTGCCAGCAGCTGGGGACTCAACTCTGGAAACACCATATATTTT. It encodes CASSWGLNSGNTIYF.

The rearrangement uses TRBV5-6 and TRBJ1-2; TRBD1 matches 10 bases. CDR3 length: 15 residues. CDR1 SGHDT and CDR2 YYEEEE come from the germline V gene. The junction had 2 bases not matched to a gene; V was cut back by 1 base and J by 2 bases. Here the CDR3 DNA reads TGTGCCAGCAGCTTGTTGGGACAGGGGAACTATGGCTACACCTTC. It specifies CASSLLGQGNYGYTF.

This chain uses TRBV4-3 with TRBJ2-1, with unresolved D. The germline V gene encodes CDR1 LGHNA and CDR2 YSLEER. The ends were cut back, 1 base at V and 4 bases at J, with 14 bases in the middle. CDR3 size: 16 residues. The CDR3 is CASSQGIILGYNEQFF. Here the CDR3 DNA reads TGCGCCAGCAGCCAAGGAATCATCCTTGGATACAATGAGCAGTTCTTC.

The chain joins TRBV29-1 to TRBJ1-2, with D tentatively TRBD1 (6 bases). V lost 4 bases to trimming and J lost 8 bases, with 17 bases between them. Germline V gives CDR1 SQVTM, CDR2 ANQGSEA. This CDR3 is 13 amino acids long. The CDR3 region is CSVGVSGAEGYTF. CDR3 sequence (DNA): TGCAGCGTTGGAGTATCGGGGGCAGAAGGCTACACCTTC.